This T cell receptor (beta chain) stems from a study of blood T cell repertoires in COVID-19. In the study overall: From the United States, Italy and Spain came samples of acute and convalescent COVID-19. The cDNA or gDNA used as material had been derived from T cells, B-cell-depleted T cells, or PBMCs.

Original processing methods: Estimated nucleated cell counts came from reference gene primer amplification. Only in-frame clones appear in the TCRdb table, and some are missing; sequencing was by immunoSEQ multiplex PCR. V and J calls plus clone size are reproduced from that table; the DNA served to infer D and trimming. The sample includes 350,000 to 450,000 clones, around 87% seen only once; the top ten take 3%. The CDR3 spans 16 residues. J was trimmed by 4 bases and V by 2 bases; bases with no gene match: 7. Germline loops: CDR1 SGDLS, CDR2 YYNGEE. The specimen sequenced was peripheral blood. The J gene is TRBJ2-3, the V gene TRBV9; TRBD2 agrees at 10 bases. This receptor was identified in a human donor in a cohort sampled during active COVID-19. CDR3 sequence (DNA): TGTGCCAGCAGCGTCGCTAGCGGGGGAGCCCCAGATACGCAGTATTTT. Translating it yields CASSVASGGAPDTQYF.